A selection of T cell receptor beta chains follows, all from one sample in a study of T cell changes during pregnancy in multiple sclerosis. Only in-frame clones appear in the TCRdb table, and some are missing; sequencing was by immunoSEQ multiplex PCR. In the table there are tens of thousands of clones, roughly 92% of which are singletons. Specimen: peripheral blood, collected after pregnancy. The receptor source for this set is a female donor in good health, enrolled as a control in a pregnancy study. CDR3s include the opening cysteine and the closing phenylalanine or tryptophan. D genes are given only for firm matches. The size of a clone is reported for some rows only, either as once, few or many, or as a class for expanded clones.

-	TRBV7-9	-	TRBJ1-6	CASSSTGFSPLHF	TGTGCCAGCAGCTCCACAGGTTTTTCACCCCTCCACTTT
-	TRBV21-1	-	TRBJ2-5	CASSRMILVADKGETQYF	TGTGCCAGCAGCAGGATGATTTTGGTAGCGGACAAGGGGGAGACCCAGTACTTC
-	TRBV27	-	TRBJ1-5	CASSLGRGSNQPQHF	TGTGCCAGCAGTTTGGGCAGGGGTAGCAATCAGCCCCAGCATTTT
-	TRBV19	TRBD1	TRBJ1-1	CASSDRGGVNTEAFF	TGTGCCAGTAGTGACAGGGGCGGAGTGAACACTGAAGCTTTCTTT
-	TRBV18	TRBD2	TRBJ2-1	CASSSTSGGPHEQFF	TGTGCCAGCTCATCGACTAGCGGGGGGCCGCATGAGCAGTTCTTC
-	TRBV9	-	TRBJ2-5	CASSVARGQETQYF	TGTGCCAGCAGCGTAGCCCGCGGACAAGAGACCCAGTACTTC
-	TRBV6-5	-	TRBJ1-2	CASSYSTEGTGYTF	TGTGCCAGCAGTTACTCTACTGAGGGCACTGGCTACACCTTC
-	TRBV6-5	-	TRBJ2-1	CASSPHSDSYNEQFF	TGTGCCAGCAGTCCTCATAGCGACTCCTACAATGAGCAGTTCTTC
-	TRBV9	-	TRBJ2-1	CASSVGLVLGGNNEQFF	TGTGCCAGCAGCGTAGGTTTGGTGCTTGGGGGCAATAATGAGCAGTTCTTC
few	TRBV5-1	-	TRBJ1-5	CASSLDNNQPQHF	TGCGCCAGCAGCTTGGACAACAATCAGCCCCAGCATTTT
-	TRBV9	TRBD2	TRBJ2-1	CASSSDRGGYNEQFF	TGTGCCAGCAGCTCCGATCGCGGGGGCTACAATGAGCAGTTCTTC
-	TRBV7-2	TRBD2	TRBJ2-1	CASSSRGDYNEQFF	TGTGCCAGCAGCTCACGGGGGGATTACAATGAGCAGTTCTTC
-	TRBV18	TRBD1	TRBJ1-2	CASSLRDRLTYGYTF	TGTGCCAGCTCACTCCGGGACAGGCTTACCTATGGCTACACCTTC
-	TRBV6-1	-	TRBJ1-5	CASSGQLSNQPQHF	TGTGCCAGCAGTGGACAGCTCAGCAATCAGCCCCAGCATTTT
-	TRBV18	-	TRBJ1-1	CASSPPAGALNTEAFF	TGTGCCAGCTCACCCCCGGCGGGGGCCCTGAACACTGAAGCTTTCTTT
-	TRBV6-1	TRBD1	TRBJ2-2	CASRPTGGTGELFF	TGTGCCAGCAGACCAACAGGGGGCACCGGGGAGCTGTTTTTT
-	TRBV28	-	TRBJ2-5	CASRGRWETQYF	TGTGCCAGCAGGGGGAGATGGGAGACCCAGTACTTC
-	TRBV7-8	-	TRBJ2-5	CASSRRVQETQYF	TGTGCCAGCAGCCGCAGGGTTCAAGAGACCCAGTACTTC
few	TRBV21-1	-	TRBJ1-1	CASSKETTEAFF	TGTGCCAGCAGCAAAGAGACTACTGAAGCTTTCTTT
-	TRBV5-1	TRBD1	TRBJ1-4	CASSSGTGINEKLFF	TGCGCCAGCAGCTCCGGGACAGGGATAAATGAAAAACTGTTTTTT
-	TRBV28	-	TRBJ2-6	CASTSASTSGANVLTF	TGTGCCAGCACCTCCGCGAGCACCTCTGGGGCCAACGTCCTGACTTTC
-	TRBV6-5	-	TRBJ2-7	CASTADSNYEQYF	TGTGCCAGCACTGCGGACAGCAACTACGAGCAGTACTTC
-	TRBV2	-	TRBJ2-5	CASVRGAGGETQYF	TGTGCCAGCGTCAGGGGTGCTGGGGGAGAGACCCAGTACTTC
once	TRBV5-1	TRBD1	TRBJ1-2	CASSSGGDGYTF	TGCGCCAGCAGTTCAGGGGGCGACGGCTACACCTTC
-	TRBV5-1	-	TRBJ2-2	CASSLQTGRNTGELFF	TGCGCCAGCAGCTTGCAAACCGGGAGAAACACCGGGGAGCTGTTTTTT
-	TRBV7-2	TRBD2	TRBJ2-3	CASSPGTSGATDTQYF	TGTGCCAGCAGCCCCGGGACTAGCGGGGCCACAGATACGCAGTATTTT
-	TRBV7-9	TRBD2	TRBJ2-1	CASSYTSGAYNEQFF	TGTGCCAGCAGCTATACTAGCGGGGCTTACAATGAGCAGTTCTTC
few	TRBV2	TRBD2	TRBJ2-4	CASHSGGLGIQYF	TGTGCCAGCCATAGTGGGGGACTAGGCATTCAGTACTTC
-	TRBV27	-	TRBJ2-1	CASSLRFGLALRGEQFF	TGTGCCAGCAGTTTACGATTTGGCCTAGCGCTGCGGGGTGAGCAGTTCTTC
-	TRBV4-3	TRBD2	TRBJ2-7	CASSQGPLPSGRYEQYF	TGCGCCAGCAGCCAAGGACCCTTGCCTAGCGGGAGGTACGAGCAGTACTTC
medium-sized	TRBV6-1	TRBD1	TRBJ2-7	CAGGTGDLGEQYF	TGTGCCGGGGGGACAGGGGATCTGGGTGAGCAGTACTTC
-	TRBV28	TRBD1	TRBJ1-2	CASSFPGTANYGYTF	TGTGCCAGCAGTTTCCCCGGGACAGCTAACTATGGCTACACCTTC
-	TRBV5-1	TRBD2	TRBJ2-1	CASSLDGSGGGEQFF	TGCGCCAGCAGCTTGGATGGGTCGGGAGGGGGTGAGCAGTTCTTC
-	TRBV28	TRBD1	TRBJ2-7	CASSLFETGDEQYF	TGTGCCAGCAGTTTATTCGAGACAGGGGACGAGCAGTACTTC
-	TRBV28	-	TRBJ1-4	CASYSGEKLFF	TGTGCCAGTTATTCGGGTGAAAAACTGTTTTTT
-	TRBV28	TRBD2	TRBJ2-1	CASDPGLAGATTRGNEQFF	TGTGCCAGCGACCCTGGACTAGCGGGAGCTACCACACGGGGCAATGAGCAGTTCTTC
-	TRBV5-1	-	TRBJ1-1	CASRQLARVDTEAFF	TGCGCCAGCCGCCAACTCGCCAGGGTAGACACTGAAGCTTTCTTT
-	TRBV2	-	TRBJ1-6	CASSSGTPNSPLHF	TGTGCCAGCAGTAGTGGGACACCCAATTCACCCCTCCACTTT
-	TRBV9	-	TRBJ2-1	CASSPRQVNEQFF	TGTGCCAGCAGCCCCCGACAGGTCAATGAGCAGTTCTTC
-	TRBV4-1	TRBD2	TRBJ2-7	CASSHRAGSGRANRHEQYF	TGCGCCAGCAGCCACCGAGCGGGTAGCGGGAGGGCAAACCGGCACGAGCAGTACTTC
-	TRBV7-2	TRBD2	TRBJ2-1	CASSRTPGLAGPFNEQFF	TGTGCCAGCAGCCGAACGCCGGGACTAGCAGGGCCTTTCAATGAGCAGTTCTTC
-	TRBV2	TRBD2	TRBJ2-3	CASSPGTSGGGQYF	TGTGCCAGCAGCCCTGGGACTAGCGGGGGGGGGCAGTATTTT
-	TRBV7-9	TRBD2	TRBJ2-7	CASTLGLSGLAGAAYEQYF	TGTGCCAGCACCCTTGGGTTGAGTGGACTAGCGGGGGCCGCCTACGAGCAGTACTTC
-	TRBV19	TRBD1	TRBJ1-5	CASSPRQGRSQPQHF	TGTGCCAGTAGTCCCCGACAGGGCCGCTCTCAGCCCCAGCATTTT
-	TRBV27	-	TRBJ1-5	CASSLGQGYSNQPQHF	TGTGCCAGCAGTTTAGGGCAGGGTTATAGCAATCAGCCCCAGCATTTT
-	TRBV11-2	-	TRBJ1-1	CASTKGAGDAENTEAFF	TGTGCCAGCACCAAAGGGGCAGGGGACGCTGAGAACACTGAAGCTTTCTTT
-	TRBV27	TRBD1	TRBJ2-3	CASSLWKGAGDTQYF	TGTGCCAGCAGTTTATGGAAGGGGGCTGGGGATACGCAGTATTTT
once	TRBV7-2	TRBD2	TRBJ2-2	CASSLSGIGGELFF	TGTGCCAGCAGCTTAAGCGGGATCGGCGGGGAGCTGTTTTTT
-	TRBV15	-	TRBJ2-5	CATSRGEAYQETQYF	TGTGCCACCAGCAGAGGGGAGGCCTACCAAGAGACCCAGTACTTC
once	TRBV19	TRBD1	TRBJ2-5	CASSPGQAYQETQYF	TGTGCCAGTAGTCCGGGACAGGCGTACCAAGAGACCCAGTACTTC
-	TRBV6-1	TRBD2	TRBJ2-7	CASVYGGGTPYEQYF	TGTGCCAGCGTGTATGGCGGGGGGACTCCCTACGAGCAGTACTTC
-	TRBV28	TRBD2	TRBJ2-7	CASSIAGNSYEQYF	TGTGCCAGCAGCATAGCGGGGAACTCCTACGAGCAGTACTTC
few	TRBV7-2	-	TRBJ1-1	CASLQGPNTEAFF	TGTGCCAGCTTACAGGGCCCGAACACTGAAGCTTTCTTT
-	TRBV5-6	-	TRBJ2-1	CASNPLRPVYNEQFF	TGTGCCAGCAACCCTCTACGCCCCGTTTACAATGAGCAGTTCTTC
-	TRBV18	-	TRBJ2-3	CASSRGLGSSTDTQYF	TGTGCCAGCTCACGAGGACTTGGGTCTAGCACAGATACGCAGTATTTT